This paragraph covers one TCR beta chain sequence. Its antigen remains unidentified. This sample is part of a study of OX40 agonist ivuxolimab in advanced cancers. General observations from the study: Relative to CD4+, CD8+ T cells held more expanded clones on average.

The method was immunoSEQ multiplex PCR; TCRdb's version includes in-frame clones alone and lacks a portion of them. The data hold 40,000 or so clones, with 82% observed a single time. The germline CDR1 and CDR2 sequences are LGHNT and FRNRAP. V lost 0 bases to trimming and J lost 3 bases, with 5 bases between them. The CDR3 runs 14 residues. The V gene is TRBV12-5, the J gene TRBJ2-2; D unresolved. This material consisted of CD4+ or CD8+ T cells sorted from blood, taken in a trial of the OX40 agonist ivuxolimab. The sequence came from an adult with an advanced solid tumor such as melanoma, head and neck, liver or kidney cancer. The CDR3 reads CASGLVADTGELFF. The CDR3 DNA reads TGTGCTAGTGGTTTGGTTGCCGACACCGGGGAGCTGTTTTTT.